This TCR beta chain was recovered during a study of Graves' ophthalmopathy and Graves' hyperthyroidism. After removal of 3 bases from V and 10 bases from J, the junction contained 10 bases not matched to a gene. Germline V gives CDR1 DFQATT, CDR2 SNEGSKA (reference sequence). The CDR3 covers 15 residues. Researchers took RNA transcripts and amplified TCR beta CDR3 regions from them. Scientists carried out first-round RT-PCR using HTBI primers and then a second-round multiplex PCR. TCRdb reprocessed the multiplex PCR reads via MiXCR and lists one record per CDR3 protein. The repertoire includes 650,000 to 800,000 distinct CDR3 sequences, 35% to 45% of them detected once, and around 3.3% sits in the top ten. In its sample, this clonotype was seen many times. Other autoimmune diseases, uncontrolled infections, pregnancy and lactation each led to patient exclusion.

This sequence originates from an adult man with Graves' ophthalmopathy. The chain recombines TRBV20-1 with TRBJ1-4; 11 bases fit TRBD1. The sequenced sample consisted of peripheral blood. The CDR3 spells CSASPESGTGGKLFF. As DNA, the CDR3 is TGCAGTGCTAGTCCCGAGAGCGGGACAGGGGGAAAACTGTTTTTT.